Presented here are 8 T cell receptor beta chains from one specimen sequenced in a study of long-term antiretroviral therapy in people with HIV. An immunoSEQ assay, version v3.0, was performed at survey level. Measured with immunoSEQ multiplex PCR; TCRdb has only the in-frame clones, and not every one. Counted here are more than 20,000 clones, just under 85% occurring once; the ten biggest clones make up 3% to 4.5%. The input for sequencing was unsorted PBMCs, taken about 4 years after starting antiretroviral therapy. The source is a man younger than 30 with HIV.

This clone has just one count. This sequence joins TRBV5-1 and TRBJ2-2; D call uncertain. The CDR3 contains 13 residues. CDR1 and CDR2 (germline): SGHRS, YFSETQ. Trimming took 4 bases from V and 6 from J, leaving 10 bases between them. CDR3 protein: CASSVDGAGELFF. CDR3 nucleotides: TGCGCCAGCAGCGTGGATGGGGCCGGGGAGCTGTTTTTT.

This chain links TRBV25-1 with TRBJ2-1, with a tentative D call TRBD2 (6 bases). Germline CDR1 MGHDK, CDR2 SYGVNS. Trimming removed 3 bases at V and 7 bases at J, with 19 bases between. The CDR3 length is 16 residues. The CDR3 bases are TGTGCCAGCAGTGATCAAACGATCGGGACTTTAAATGAGCAGTTCTTC. Protein sequence: CASSDQTIGTLNEQFF.

The rearrangement uses TRBV7-8 and TRBJ2-7; D perhaps matches TRBD1 (6 bases). V lost 5 bases and J 2 bases, leaving 16 bases between the germline ends. Germline lookup yields CDR1 SGHVS and CDR2 FQNEAQ. There are 15 residues in the CDR3. CDR3 bases: TGTGCCAGCAGCCTAGGCCGGACAGTTCCCTACGAGCAGTACTTC. This gives the protein CASSLGRTVPYEQYF. The entire variable domain, with the rest obtained from reference TRBV7-8 and TRBJ2-7, is as follows: GAGVSQSPRYKVAKRGQDVALRCDPISGHVSLFWYQQALGQGPEFLTYFQNEAQLDKSGLPSDRFFAERPEGSVSTLKIQRTQQEDSAVYLCASSLGRTVPYEQYFGPGTRLTVT.

The gene calls are TRBV30 and TRBJ2-5, with 7 nucleotides matching TRBD1. V lost 3 bases to trimming and J lost 4 bases; unmatched junction nucleotides: 2. Germline lookup yields CDR1 GTSNPN and CDR2 SVGIG (reference sequence). There are 12 residues in the CDR3. The CDR3 DNA sequence: TGTGCCTGGAGAAGGGACAGAGAGACCCAGTACTTC. Translation gives CAWRRDRETQYF.

The chain joins TRBV7-2 to TRBJ2-2; D may be TRBD2 (5 bases). The CDR3 runs to 14 residues. Per the germline V gene, CDR1 is SGHTA and CDR2 is FQGNSA. V lost 6 bases and J 6 bases, leaving 14 bases between the germline ends. The CDR3 sequence is CASSANPGSGELFF. Written as DNA, the CDR3 is TGTGCCAGCAGTGCAAACCCGGGGTCCGGGGAGCTGTTTTTT. The full variable domain, rest sourced from reference TRBV7-2 and TRBJ2-2, is GAGVSQSPSNKVTEKGKDVELRCDPISGHTALYWYRQSLGQGLEFLIYFQGNSAPDKSGLPSDRFSAERTGGSVSTLTIQRTQQEDSAVYLCASSANPGSGELFFGEGSRLTVL.

This clone was recorded once. The chain is built from TRBV18 and TRBJ2-1; D not certain. CDR1 is KGHSH and CDR2 is LQKENI in the germline V gene. V was shortened by 3 bases and J by 2 bases, with 11 bases between the two germline ends. This CDR3 is built from 15 residues. CDR3 in amino acids: CASSPQAATYNEQFF. DNA of the CDR3: TGTGCCAGCTCACCGCAAGCTGCTACCTACAATGAGCAGTTCTTC.

The CDR3 DNA reads as TGTGCCAGCAGCCCCTCAGTGGGGGGCGTTAATTCACCCCTCCACTTT. Protein product: CASSPSVGGVNSPLHF. The rearrangement joins TRBV7-6 to TRBJ1-6, with a weak D call TRBD1 (6 bases). The CDR3 loop spans 16 amino acids. CDR1 is SGHVS, CDR2 FNYEAQ, per germline. V was trimmed by 5 bases and J by 6 bases, leaving 17 bases between them.

The chain employs TRBV5-6 and TRBJ1-2, with D uncertain. Germline values: CDR1 SGHDT, CDR2 YYEEEE. The CDR3 sequence is 15 residues long. V was trimmed by 7 bases and J by 0 bases, leaving 16 bases between them. This CDR3 is CASVLSMSANYGYTF. The DNA for the CDR3 is TGTGCCAGCGTCCTCTCCATGAGCGCTAACTATGGCTACACCTTC. The full variable domain, in which reference TRBV5-6 and TRBJ1-2 provide the parts outside the CDR3, is DAGVTQSPTHLIKTRGQQVTLRCSPKSGHDTVSWYQQALGQGPQFIFQYYEEEERQRGNFPDRFSGHQFPNYSSELNVNALLLGDSALYLCASVLSMSANYGYTFGSGTRLTVV.